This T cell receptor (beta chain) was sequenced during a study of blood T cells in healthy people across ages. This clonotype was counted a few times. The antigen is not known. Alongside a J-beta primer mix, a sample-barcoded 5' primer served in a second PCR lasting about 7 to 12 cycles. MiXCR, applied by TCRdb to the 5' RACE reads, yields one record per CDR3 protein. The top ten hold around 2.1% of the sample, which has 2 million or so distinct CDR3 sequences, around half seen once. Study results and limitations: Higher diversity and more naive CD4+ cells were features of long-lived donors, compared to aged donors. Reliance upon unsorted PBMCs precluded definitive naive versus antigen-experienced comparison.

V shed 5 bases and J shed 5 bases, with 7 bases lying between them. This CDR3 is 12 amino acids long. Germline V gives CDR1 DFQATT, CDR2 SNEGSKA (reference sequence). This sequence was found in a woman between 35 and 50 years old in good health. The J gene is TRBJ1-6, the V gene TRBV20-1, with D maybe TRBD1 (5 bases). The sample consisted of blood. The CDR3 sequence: CSAGADNSPLHF. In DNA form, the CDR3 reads TGCAGTGCTGGGGCGGATAATTCACCCCTCCACTTT.